The 23 T cell receptor beta chains given below trace back to one sample, sequenced in a study of cytomegalovirus exposure and HLA in healthy donors. The PCR was carried out with 60 Vbeta primers and 13 Jbeta primers. TCRdb's copy holds only in-frame clones and misses some; the assay was immunoSEQ multiplex PCR. The sample holds about 160,000 clones, 71% seen once. Specimen: PBMCs. These receptors came from a woman aged 25 to 39 in good health and CMV-seronegative.

The chain has TRBV5-6 and TRBJ2-3, with D possibly TRBD1 on 5 matching bases. CDR1 SGHDT and CDR2 YYEEEE come from the germline V gene. Trimming removed 4 bases from V and 0 bases from J, with 15 bases in between. This CDR3 has 16 amino acids. The CDR3 nucleotides read TGTGCCAGCAGCGGACCCCGGAGACAGAGCACAGATACGCAGTATTTT. Protein product: CASSGPRRQSTDTQYF.

This clone was detected a few times. Other nucleotide sequences in the sample specify the same CDR3. The CDR3 protein is CASSRSGENTGELFF. DNA of the CDR3: TGCGCCAGCAGCCGTAGCGGGGAGAACACCGGGGAGCTGTTTTTT. The rearrangement joins TRBV5-1 to TRBJ2-2, with 8 nucleotides matching TRBD2. Trimming took 4 bases from V and 1 from J; bases not matched to a gene: 3. In germline, CDR1 is SGHRS, CDR2 YFSETQ. The CDR3 is 15 amino acids.

This clone showed up just a few times. The rearrangement links TRBV21-1 to TRBJ2-5; the table's D gene call, TRBD1, was not cross checked with the DNA. TRBV21-1 is classified as a pseudogene. The CDR3 is made up of 15 amino acids. The CDR3 sequence is CASSKKGQSWETQYF. The CDR3 DNA reads TGTGCCAGCAGCAAAAAAGGACAGTCGTGGGAGACCCAGTACTTC.

The chain uses TRBV30 and TRBJ1-1; a possible D gene is TRBD1 (5 bases). This CDR3 comprises 13 residues. The germline CDR1 and CDR2 sequences are GTSNPN and SVGIG (reference sequence). V was clipped by 5 bases and J by 3 bases, with 13 bases between them. The CDR3 here is CAWVAGWDTEAFF. The CDR3 DNA follows: TGTGCCTGGGTGGCAGGGTGGGACACTGAAGCTTTCTTT.

The chain combines TRBV28 with TRBJ1-1; a weak D match, TRBD1 (5 bases). This CDR3 comprises 13 residues. V lost 3 bases, J lost 10 bases, and 15 bases lay in between. CDR1 MDHEN and CDR2 SYDVKM come from the germline V gene. CDR3 protein: CASSLGPAGGAFF. DNA of the CDR3: TGTGCCAGCAGTTTGGGTCCGGCCGGGGGAGCTTTCTTT.

This clone was seen more than once but under ten times. The V gene is TRBV13, the J gene TRBJ2-5, with D possibly TRBD1 on 6 matching bases. V lost 0 bases to trimming and J lost 3 bases, with 11 bases between them. Germline-derived CDR1 and CDR2 are PRHDT and FYEKMQ (reference sequence). The CDR3 loop spans 15 amino acids. CDR3 sequence: CASSLGGRGKETQYF. The CDR3 DNA sequence: TGTGCCAGCAGCTTAGGTGGCAGGGGAAAAGAGACCCAGTACTTC. The whole variable domain, filled in from reference TRBV13 and TRBJ2-5, reads AAGVIQSPRHLIKEKRETATLKCYPIPRHDTVYWYQQGPGQDPQFLISFYEKMQSDKGSIPDRFSAQQFSDYHSELNMSSLELGDSALYFCASSLGGRGKETQYFGPGTRLLVL.

CDR3 protein: CASEHDKKYGYTF. The CDR3 DNA reads as TGTGCCAGCGAACATGATAAAAAGTATGGCTACACCTTC. The chain combines TRBV28 with TRBJ1-2; no firm D call. Trimming removed 8 bases from V and 5 bases from J, with 15 bases in between. The CDR3 is 13 amino acids. Germline-derived CDR1 and CDR2 are MDHEN and SYDVKM.

This rearrangement joins TRBV5-1 to TRBJ1-2, with 10 bases that match TRBD1. This CDR3 has 14 amino acids. From germline, CDR1 is SGHRS and CDR2 YFSETQ. The trim removed 0 bases at V and 8 bases at J, leaving 4 bases unmatched. This CDR3 is CASSLGQGARGYTF. In nucleotides, the CDR3 is TGCGCCAGCAGCTTGGGACAGGGGGCAAGAGGCTACACCTTC. The full variable domain, its missing parts supplied by reference TRBV5-1 and TRBJ1-2, is KAGVTQTPRYLIKTRGQQVTLSCSPISGHRSVSWYQQTPGQGLQFLFEYFSETQRNKGNFPGRFSGRQFSNSRSEMNVSTLELGDSALYLCASSLGQGARGYTFGSGTRLTVV.

The chain is built from TRBV27 and TRBJ2-3; 11 positions agree with TRBD2. In germline, CDR1 is MNHEY, CDR2 SMNVEV (reference sequence). The V gene end was trimmed by 4 bases and the J gene end by 4 bases; junction bases not matched to a gene: 4. The CDR3 totals 15 residues. CDR3: CASSSGTSGSDTQYF. The CDR3 DNA reads as TGTGCCAGCAGTTCCGGGACTAGCGGTTCAGATACGCAGTATTTT.

The table lists this clone with a few counts. V gene TRBV29-1 combines with J gene TRBJ2-5, with 7 bases that match TRBD1. Germline CDR1 is SQVTM and CDR2 is ANQGSEA. The CDR3 sequence is 14 residues long. The junction had 11 bases not matched to a gene; V was cut back by 6 bases and J by 4 bases. The CDR3 sequence is CSVPTGSNVETQYF. CDR3 DNA: TGCAGCGTCCCGACAGGGTCGAACGTAGAGACCCAGTACTTC.

A note on this clone: Mismatch with germline at one junction end may stem from a read error. This chain uses TRBV7-9 with TRBJ1-2, with D tentatively TRBD1 (6 bases). The germline V gene encodes CDR1 SEHNR and CDR2 FQNEAQ (reference sequence). The CDR3 spans 11 residues. The CDR3, as DNA: TGTGCCAGCAGCTTAGAAACAGGGACCGCCTTC. Translating gives CASSLETGTAF.

The rearrangement links TRBV7-2 to TRBJ2-5; a possible D gene is TRBD2 (5 bases). The CDR3 has 15 amino acids. Germline-derived CDR1 and CDR2 are SGHTA and FQGNSA. Between the trimmed V and J ends, which lost 5 bases and 2 bases, there was a span of 15 bases. The CDR3 protein is CASSPWTGTQETQYF. The CDR3 DNA follows: TGTGCCAGCAGCCCATGGACTGGCACACAAGAGACCCAGTACTTC.

This sequence joins TRBV4-1 and TRBJ2-7, with 7 nucleotides matching TRBD2. J lost 2 bases, V lost 0 bases, and 10 bases had no gene match. From germline, CDR1 is MGHRA and CDR2 YSYEKL. CDR3 length: 17 residues. The CDR3: CASSQERIGGSTYEQYF. The DNA for the CDR3 is TGCGCCAGCAGCCAAGAACGGATTGGCGGGAGCACCTACGAGCAGTACTTC.

The chain joins TRBV2 to TRBJ1-2; 7 positions agree with TRBD1. CDR1 and CDR2 from the germline V gene are SNHLY and FYNNEI. V dropped 2 bases and J dropped 7; count of bases not matched to a gene: 10. The CDR3 sequence is 15 residues long. The CDR3 DNA sequence: TGTGCCAGCAGTGAACAGGGACAGAAGTACAGTGGCTACACCTTC. Its protein is CASSEQGQKYSGYTF.

The table lists this clone with a few counts. This rearrangement joins TRBV19 to TRBJ2-1; TRBD2 agrees at 9 bases. In germline, CDR1 is LNHDA, CDR2 SQIVND (reference sequence). With 3 bases clipped from V and 9 bases from J, the junction kept 6 bases outside the gene matches. The CDR3 runs 14 residues. The CDR3 DNA reads as TGTGCCAGTAGTATTGAGGTAGCGGGAGTTGAGCAGTTCTTC. This encodes CASSIEVAGVEQFF.

J is TRBJ2-1 and V is TRBV13; 11 positions match TRBD2. The CDR3 spans 16 residues. V lost 2 bases to trimming and J lost 2 bases; unmatched junction nucleotides: 2. The germline V gene has CDR1 PRHDT and CDR2 FYEKMQ (reference sequence). CDR3 residues: CASSLLAGGPYNEQFF. Here the CDR3 DNA reads TGTGCCAGCAGCTTACTAGCGGGAGGCCCCTACAATGAGCAGTTCTTC.

V and J are TRBV20-1 and TRBJ1-1; D gene ambiguous. The germline gives CDR1 DFQATT, CDR2 SNEGSKA (reference sequence). This CDR3 contains 8 residues. V lost 4 bases and J 9 bases, leaving 3 bases between the germline ends. CDR3 sequence reads: CSATQAFF. DNA of the CDR3: TGCAGTGCTACTCAAGCTTTCTTT.

This clone was observed a single time. The V gene is TRBV27, the J gene TRBJ2-1, with TRBD2 as a possible D gene (6 bases). Trimming removed 5 bases at V and 2 bases at J, with 16 bases between. Germline CDR1 is MNHEY and CDR2 is SMNVEV (reference sequence). The CDR3 runs 16 residues. CDR3 DNA: TGTGCCAGCAGTCTAACCCGGGGGAGTACCTACAATGAGCAGTTCTTC. The encoded protein is CASSLTRGSTYNEQFF.

This clone showed up just a few times. This rearrangement joins TRBV5-6 to TRBJ1-2; no reliable D call. This CDR3 has 13 residues. Trimming took off 4 bases at V and 4 bases at J, with 11 bases between the two ends. The germline V gene encodes CDR1 SGHDT and CDR2 YYEEEE. CDR3 in DNA: TGTGCCAGCAGCGAACAAACCTCCTATGGCTACACCTTC. Amino acid sequence: CASSEQTSYGYTF.

The chain uses TRBV7-3 and TRBJ2-1; 10 nucleotides match TRBD1. V was clipped by 5 bases and J by 2 bases; unmatched bases: 6. Germline loops: CDR1 SGHTA, CDR2 FQGTGA. This CDR3 has 16 amino acids. The chain's CDR3 is CASSPRQGATYNEQFF. CDR3 nucleotide sequence: TGTGCCAGCAGCCCGCGACAGGGGGCGACCTACAATGAGCAGTTCTTC.

This clone was observed a single time. The chain has TRBV5-1 and TRBJ2-1, with D possibly matching TRBD2 (6 bases). V lost 2 bases, J lost 7 bases, and 19 bases lay in between. The CDR3 is 16 residues long. CDR1 and CDR2 (germline): SGHRS, YFSETQ. CDR3 nucleotide sequence: TGCGCCAGCAGCTTATCCAACACAGGACTACAGAATGAGCAGTTCTTC. It translates to CASSLSNTGLQNEQFF. Looking up the rest from reference TRBV5-1 and TRBJ2-1 gives the full variable domain: KAGVTQTPRYLIKTRGQQVTLSCSPISGHRSVSWYQQTPGQGLQFLFEYFSETQRNKGNFPGRFSGRQFSNSRSEMNVSTLELGDSALYLCASSLSNTGLQNEQFFGPGTRLTVL.

The CDR3 nucleotides are TGTGCCAGCAGCTTGGTACAGACGAACACTGAAGCTTTCTTT. This gives the protein CASSLVQTNTEAFF. The gene calls are TRBV5-6 and TRBJ1-1; D remains unclear. The ends were cut back, 0 bases at V and 1 base at J, with 7 bases in the middle. The CDR3 is 14 amino acids. Germline V lookup: CDR1 SGHDT, CDR2 YYEEEE. The variable domain in full, completed from reference TRBV5-6 and TRBJ1-1, reads DAGVTQSPTHLIKTRGQQVTLRCSPKSGHDTVSWYQQALGQGPQFIFQYYEEEERQRGNFPDRFSGHQFPNYSSELNVNALLLGDSALYLCASSLVQTNTEAFFGQGTRLTVV.

This clone was detected only a few times. The V gene is TRBV28, the J gene TRBJ2-7, with 13 positions matching TRBD2. V lost 6 bases and J lost 4; bases outside the gene matches: 6. The CDR3 totals 15 residues. Germline CDR1 is MDHEN and CDR2 is SYDVKM. CDR3 DNA: TGTGCCAGCAGCTGGGGGACTAGCGGGGTTTACGAGCAGTACTTC. This encodes CASSWGTSGVYEQYF.